These 28 T cell receptor beta chains share one sample of origin, sequenced in a study of blood T cell repertoires in COVID-19. Profiling relied on immunoSEQ multiplex PCR, and the TCRdb table lists in-frame clones only, not all of them. The profile shows 250,000 or so clones, 80% to 90% of them singletons. The specimen was PBMCs or T cells enriched from blood (not recorded which). These receptors originate from a woman between 35 and 50 years old who had been exposed to COVID-19.

The chain has TRBV7-6 and TRBJ1-2; 9 bases are shared with TRBD1. This CDR3 is 19 amino acids long. V lost 6 bases to trimming and J lost 2 bases; unmatched junction nucleotides: 19. Germline V gene lookup returns CDR1 SGHVS and CDR2 FNYEAQ. As DNA, the CDR3 is TGTGCCAGCAGTTTTTGGGCTAAGACAGGGGGTTTTGGAAACTATGGCTACACCTTC. Amino acids: CASSFWAKTGGFGNYGYTF.

The chain carries TRBV5-1 and TRBJ2-1; a weak D match, TRBD1 (6 bases). V gave up 2 bases and J gave up 3 bases, with 18 bases separating them. The CDR3 contains 17 residues. CDR1 and CDR2 from the germline V gene are SGHRS and YFSETQ. This CDR3 is CASSFSYPGVGYNEQFF. CDR3 nucleotide sequence: TGCGCCAGCAGCTTCTCCTACCCAGGGGTCGGCTACAATGAGCAGTTCTTC. Drawing the rest from reference TRBV5-1 and TRBJ2-1, the complete variable domain is KAGVTQTPRYLIKTRGQQVTLSCSPISGHRSVSWYQQTPGQGLQFLFEYFSETQRNKGNFPGRFSGRQFSNSRSEMNVSTLELGDSALYLCASSFSYPGVGYNEQFFGPGTRLTVL.

V gene TRBV4-3 combines with J gene TRBJ2-7; 9 bases line up with TRBD1. Germline-derived CDR1 and CDR2 are LGHNA and YSLEER. V lost 4 bases, J lost 0 bases, and 4 bases stayed unmatched. This CDR3 comprises 15 residues. The CDR3 nucleotides read TGCGCCAGCAGCCTAACGACAGGGGGCTCCTACGAGCAGTACTTC. Translation gives CASSLTTGGSYEQYF.

This clone was recorded once. The rearrangement uses TRBV5-6 and TRBJ1-1; tentatively, D is TRBD1 (5 bases). The CDR3 consists of 14 residues. The V end lost 0 bases, the J end lost 3 bases, and 9 bases lay between the germline ends. Germline CDR1 is SGHDT and CDR2 is YYEEEE. The CDR3 sequence: CASSLGVRDTEAFF. The CDR3 DNA reads TGTGCCAGCAGCTTGGGAGTCAGGGACACTGAAGCTTTCTTT.

This clone appeared a few times. The V call is TRBV10-3, the J call TRBJ2-5; 8 nucleotides align to TRBD2. There are 14 residues in the CDR3. Germline V gene data show CDR1 as ENHRY and CDR2 as SYGVKD. Trimming cost V 0 bases and J 5 bases; bases outside gene matches: 2. CDR3 nucleotide sequence: TGTGCCATCAGTGAGTCCGGGGGGGTGGAGACCCAGTACTTC. Translated, it gives CAISESGGVETQYF.

J is TRBJ2-3 and V is TRBV5-1; TRBD1 is a possible D gene (5 bases). From germline, CDR1 is SGHRS and CDR2 YFSETQ. Trimming shortened V by 6 bases and J by 1 base, and 12 bases separated the two germline ends. The CDR3 extends over 14 amino acids. Written as DNA, the CDR3 is TGCGCCAGCACACAGGTAGGAGGCACAGATACGCAGTATTTT. This codes for CASTQVGGTDTQYF. Supplemented by reference TRBV5-1 and TRBJ2-3, the full variable domain reads KAGVTQTPRYLIKTRGQQVTLSCSPISGHRSVSWYQQTPGQGLQFLFEYFSETQRNKGNFPGRFSGRQFSNSRSEMNVSTLELGDSALYLCASTQVGGTDTQYFGPGTRLTVL.

The chain uses TRBV5-1 and TRBJ2-3, with TRBD1 matching over 9 bases. The CDR3 extends over 15 amino acids. After removal of 3 bases from V and 1 base from J, the junction contained 3 bases not matched to a gene. CDR1 and CDR2 (germline): SGHRS, YFSETQ. Written as DNA, the CDR3 is TGCGCCAGCAGCTCGACAGGGGGTGGCACAGATACGCAGTATTTT. It encodes CASSSTGGGTDTQYF.

This clone was detected a few times. This chain uses TRBV6-1 with TRBJ1-5, with no clear D. Per germline, CDR1 MNHNS and CDR2 SASEGT. This CDR3 has 12 amino acids. V lost 2 bases and J 5 bases, leaving 4 bases between the germline ends. This CDR3 reads CASSEPDQPQHF. The CDR3 DNA follows: TGTGCCAGCAGTGAACCTGATCAGCCCCAGCATTTT.

The J gene is TRBJ1-5, the V gene TRBV7-2, with a weak D call TRBD1 (5 bases). Per germline, CDR1 SGHTA and CDR2 FQGNSA. Between the trimmed V and J ends, which lost 5 bases and 7 bases, there was a span of 21 bases. The CDR3 is made up of 16 amino acids. CDR3 residues: CASSEAGPLEGQPQHF. The CDR3 DNA is TGTGCCAGCAGCGAGGCGGGACCCCTGGAGGGGCAGCCCCAGCATTTT.

The chain uses TRBV6-5 and TRBJ1-4; D is ambiguous. The length of the CDR3 is 14 residues. V lost 5 bases, J lost 7 bases, and 14 bases lay in between. Per germline, CDR1 MNHEY and CDR2 SVGAGI. CDR3 residues: CASSPEGRGEKLFF. CDR3 DNA: TGTGCCAGCAGTCCCGAAGGAAGAGGTGAAAAACTGTTTTTT.

CDR3 sequence reads: CASSFSGGLVQETQYF. CDR3 bases: TGTGCCAGCAGCTTCTCGGGGGGGCTGGTCCAAGAGACCCAGTACTTC. This chain joins TRBV28 and TRBJ2-5; the match to TRBD2 covers 8 bases. The CDR3 contains 16 residues. The V gene end was trimmed by 6 bases and the J gene end by 1 base; junction bases not matched to a gene: 10. Per the germline V gene, CDR1 is MDHEN and CDR2 is SYDVKM.

The chain recombines TRBV27 with TRBJ1-3; D gene unclear. With 8 bases removed from V and 4 bases from J, the gap between germline ends came to 6 bases. There are 11 residues in the CDR3. The germline V gene has CDR1 MNHEY and CDR2 SMNVEV (reference sequence). CDR3 loop: CASGEGNTIYF. The DNA for the CDR3 is TGTGCCAGCGGGGAGGGAAACACCATATATTTT.

The chain recombines TRBV7-6 with TRBJ2-3; 12 nucleotides agree with TRBD2. The junction had 7 bases not matched to a gene; V was cut back by 1 base and J by 2 bases. The CDR3 has 18 amino acids. Germline loops: CDR1 SGHVS, CDR2 FNYEAQ. CDR3 in DNA: TGTGCCAGCAGCTTAGAGGTGACTAGCGGGGGCTTCACAGATACGCAGTATTTT. It is translated as CASSLEVTSGGFTDTQYF.

The CDR3 spells CASSQMAGDQPQHF. CDR3 in DNA: TGTGCCAGCAGCCAAATGGCAGGGGATCAGCCCCAGCATTTT. V and J are TRBV2 and TRBJ1-5; D may be TRBD1 (6 bases). V was trimmed by 6 bases and J by 5 bases, leaving 14 bases between them. From germline, CDR1 is SNHLY and CDR2 FYNNEI. The CDR3 covers 14 residues.

The chain couples TRBV7-2 to TRBJ1-1; a weak D match, TRBD1 (6 bases). CDR3 length equals 14 residues. The germline V gene encodes CDR1 SGHTA and CDR2 FQGNSA. The V end lost 2 bases, the J end lost 6 bases, and 13 bases lay between the germline ends. For the CDR3, the DNA is TGTGCCAGCAGCTTATTGGGGGGGCAGGCTGAAGCTTTCTTT. Translating gives CASSLLGGQAEAFF.

The CDR3 is CASSEAGGSTDTQYF. CDR3 nucleotides: TGTGCCAGCAGTGAGGCGGGGGGCAGCACAGATACGCAGTATTTT. This sequence joins TRBV27 and TRBJ2-3; 8 nucleotides agree with TRBD2. Germline values: CDR1 MNHEY, CDR2 SMNVEV (reference sequence). The CDR3 is 15 amino acids. The V segment lost 5 bases and the J segment 0 bases; nucleotides outside the gene matches: 4.

This chain connects TRBV7-2 to TRBJ2-2; 8 positions agree with TRBD1. There are 15 residues in the CDR3. CDR1 is SGHTA and CDR2 is FQGNSA in the germline V gene. The trim removed 6 bases at V and 0 bases at J, leaving 3 bases unmatched. CDR3 DNA sequence: TGTGCCAGCAGGTTGACAGGGGCGAACACCGGGGAGCTGTTTTTT. Amino acids: CASRLTGANTGELFF.

CDR3 loop: CASSWPGTGNQETQYF. The CDR3 DNA follows: TGCGCCAGCAGCTGGCCCGGGACAGGGAACCAAGAGACCCAGTACTTC. This chain joins TRBV5-1 and TRBJ2-5; TRBD1 matches at 9 bases. Unmatched junction bases numbered 6, after V lost 3 bases and J lost 0 bases. This CDR3 comprises 16 residues. Germline V gene sequence: CDR1 SGHRS, CDR2 YFSETQ.

This chain uses TRBV11-2 with TRBJ1-2; the match to TRBD1 covers 8 bases. There are 13 residues in the CDR3. Germline loops: CDR1 SGHAT, CDR2 FQNNGV. V shed 6 bases, J shed 8 bases, and the junction held 8 bases outside the gene matches. This CDR3 reads CASRKNRGGGYTF. CDR3 nucleotide sequence: TGTGCCAGCAGGAAAAACAGGGGGGGCGGCTACACCTTC.

The chain combines TRBV7-3 with TRBJ2-1, with 8 bases fitting TRBD1. CDR3 length: 17 residues. The V gene end was trimmed by 2 bases and the J gene end by 4 bases; junction bases not matched to a gene: 10. Germline CDR1 reads SGHTA; CDR2 reads FQGTGA. The CDR3 sequence: CASSLEAPTGGYNEQFF. CDR3 DNA: TGTGCCAGCAGCTTAGAAGCCCCCACAGGGGGGTACAATGAGCAGTTCTTC.

This clone was observed many times. This chain uses TRBV7-2 with TRBJ1-2; possible D gene TRBD1, 5 bases. The germline gives CDR1 SGHTA, CDR2 FQGNSA. CDR3 length: 14 residues. With 5 bases removed from V and 3 bases from J, the gap between germline ends came to 13 bases. In DNA, the CDR3 is TGTGCCAGCAGCGTGAATGGGGGGGACTATGGCTACACCTTC. This codes for CASSVNGGDYGYTF.

The DNA for the CDR3 is TGTGCCAGTAGTATAGGGGGCCAGGCGCCCTACGAGCAGTACTTC. Residues: CASSIGGQAPYEQYF. The V gene is TRBV19, the J gene TRBJ2-7; D possibly corresponds to TRBD1 (5 bases). CDR3 length: 15 amino acids. Trimming removed 1 base from V and 2 bases from J, with 12 bases in between. CDR1 and CDR2 (germline): LNHDA, SQIVND (reference sequence).

This clone was detected many times. The chain combines TRBV5-1 with TRBJ2-7; weak D call: TRBD1 (6 bases). The CDR3 extends over 13 amino acids. CDR1 is SGHRS and CDR2 is YFSETQ in the germline V gene. Trimming shortened V by 5 bases and J by 1 base, and 10 bases separated the two germline ends. CDR3 sequence reads: CASRRQDSYEQYF. The CDR3 DNA reads TGCGCCAGCAGAAGACAGGATTCCTACGAGCAGTACTTC. Full variable domain (remainder filled in from reference TRBV5-1 and TRBJ2-7): KAGVTQTPRYLIKTRGQQVTLSCSPISGHRSVSWYQQTPGQGLQFLFEYFSETQRNKGNFPGRFSGRQFSNSRSEMNVSTLELGDSALYLCASRRQDSYEQYFGPGTRLTVT.

This clone was picked up one time. V and J are TRBV27 and TRBJ2-3; 14 bases match TRBD2. Losses at the gene ends were 6 bases for V and 3 bases for J; bases not matched to a gene: 2. The CDR3 is 15 residues long. Germline CDR1 is MNHEY and CDR2 is SMNVEV (reference sequence). Written as DNA, the CDR3 is TGTGCCAGCAGGTGGACTAGCGGGGGGACAGATACGCAGTATTTT. Its protein is CASRWTSGGTDTQYF.

The rearrangement uses TRBV6-5 and TRBJ1-2; a possible D gene is TRBD1 (6 bases). From germline, CDR1 is MNHEY and CDR2 SVGAGI. The CDR3 spans 14 residues. Trimming cost V 5 bases and J 0 bases, with 10 bases left between them. In DNA form, the CDR3 reads TGTGCCAGCAGTACCCGACAGGCTAACTATGGCTACACCTTC. Its protein product is CASSTRQANYGYTF.

The J gene is TRBJ1-1, the V gene TRBV30, with TRBD1 matching over 7 bases. The germline V gene encodes CDR1 GTSNPN and CDR2 SVGIG (reference sequence). This CDR3 has 13 amino acids. With 1 base clipped from V and 1 base from J, the junction kept 0 bases outside the gene matches. The CDR3, as DNA: TGTGCCTGGAGTGGACAGGGGAACACTGAAGCTTTCTTT. It codes for CAWSGQGNTEAFF.

The table lists this clone with a few counts. Relative to the germline gene, one junction end is altered; a read error may explain this. This chain links TRBV19 with TRBJ1-1, with 9 bases matching TRBD1. The CDR3 length is 16 residues. CDR1 is LNHDA and CDR2 is SQIVND in the germline V gene (reference sequence). CDR3: CATSLGDGTGRTEAFF. Written as DNA, the CDR3 is TGTGCCACTAGTCTTGGTGACGGGACAGGGCGGACTGAAGCTTTCTTT.

The genes are TRBV5-6 and TRBJ2-5; 8 positions match TRBD1. CDR1 and CDR2 (germline): SGHDT, YYEEEE. V shed 4 bases, J shed 5 bases, and the junction held 4 bases outside the gene matches. The CDR3 extends over 13 amino acids. The chain's CDR3 is CASSQGAEETQYF. The CDR3 DNA is TGTGCCAGCAGCCAGGGGGCAGAGGAGACCCAGTACTTC.